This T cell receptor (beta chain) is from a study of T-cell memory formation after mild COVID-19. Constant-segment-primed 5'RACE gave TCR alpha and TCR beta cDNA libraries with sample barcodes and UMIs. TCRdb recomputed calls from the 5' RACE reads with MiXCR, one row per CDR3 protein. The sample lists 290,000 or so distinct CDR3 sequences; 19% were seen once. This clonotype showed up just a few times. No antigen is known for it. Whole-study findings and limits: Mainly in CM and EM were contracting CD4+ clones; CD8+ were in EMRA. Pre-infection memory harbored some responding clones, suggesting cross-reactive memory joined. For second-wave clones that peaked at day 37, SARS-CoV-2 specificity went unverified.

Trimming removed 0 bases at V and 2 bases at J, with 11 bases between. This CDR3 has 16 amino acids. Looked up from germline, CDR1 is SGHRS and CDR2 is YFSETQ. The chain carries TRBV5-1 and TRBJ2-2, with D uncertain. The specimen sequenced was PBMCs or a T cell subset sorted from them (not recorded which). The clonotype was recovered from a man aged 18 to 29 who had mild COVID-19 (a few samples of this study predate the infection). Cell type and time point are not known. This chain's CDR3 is CASSLDGPFNTGELFF. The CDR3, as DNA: TGCGCCAGCAGCTTGGATGGGCCCTTTAACACCGGGGAGCTGTTTTTT.